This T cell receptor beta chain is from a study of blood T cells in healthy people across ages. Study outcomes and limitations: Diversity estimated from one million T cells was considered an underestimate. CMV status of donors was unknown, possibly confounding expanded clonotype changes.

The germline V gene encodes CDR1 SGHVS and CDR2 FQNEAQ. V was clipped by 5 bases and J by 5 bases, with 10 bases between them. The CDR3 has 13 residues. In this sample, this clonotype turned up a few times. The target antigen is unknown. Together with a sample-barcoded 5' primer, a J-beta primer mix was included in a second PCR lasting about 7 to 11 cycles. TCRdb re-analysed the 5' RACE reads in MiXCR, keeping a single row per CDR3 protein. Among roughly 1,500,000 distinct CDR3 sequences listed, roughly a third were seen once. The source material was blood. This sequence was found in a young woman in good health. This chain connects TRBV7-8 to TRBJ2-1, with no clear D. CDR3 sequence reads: CASSQSENNEQFF. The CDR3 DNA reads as TGTGCCAGCAGCCAAAGCGAAAACAATGAGCAGTTCTTC.